A single sample is the source of the 8 T cell receptor beta chains below, sequenced in a study of T cells after yellow fever vaccination. MiXCR was run by TCRdb on the 5' RACE reads, yielding one entry per CDR3 protein. The sample yields hundreds of thousands of distinct CDR3 sequences, roughly 11% seen once. The sequencing here drew on PBMCs, taken on the day of the first yellow fever vaccination. Receptors originate from a man younger than 35 who received the YFV17D yellow fever vaccine.

The chain links TRBV7-8 to TRBJ2-2, with TRBD2 matching over 8 bases. Trimming at V came to 0 bases and at J to 1 base, leaving 7 bases not matched to a gene. CDR1 is SGHVS, CDR2 FQNEAQ, per germline. This CDR3 comprises 18 residues. The CDR3 sequence is CASSLAVIAGLNTGELFF. The CDR3 nucleotides are TGTGCCAGCAGCTTAGCGGTGATAGCGGGATTGAACACCGGGGAGCTGTTTTTT.

This clonotype was picked up a small number of times. V gene TRBV20-1 combines with J gene TRBJ2-5; possibly TRBD1 for D (6 bases). The germline V and J ends were trimmed by 3 bases and 2 bases, with 13 bases remaining between them. The CDR3 extends over 14 amino acids. CDR1 DFQATT and CDR2 SNEGSKA come from the germline V gene (reference sequence). CDR3 amino acids: CSASWGLAQETQYF. CDR3 nucleotides: TGCAGTGCTAGCTGGGGGCTGGCACAAGAGACCCAGTACTTC.

V is TRBV4-2 and J is TRBJ2-1, with 7 bases that match TRBD2. V lost 2 bases, J lost 0 bases, and 10 bases stayed unmatched. The CDR3 is 18 amino acids. Germline CDR1 reads LGHNA; CDR2 reads YNFKEQ. The CDR3 sequence: CASSQPQAGGTSYNEQFF. The CDR3 DNA sequence: TGTGCCAGCAGCCAACCCCAAGCCGGGGGGACCTCCTACAATGAGCAGTTCTTC.

This rearrangement joins TRBV5-5 to TRBJ2-3; D may be TRBD2 (6 bases). CDR3 length: 14 residues. CDR1 and CDR2 (germline): SGHKS, YYEKEE (reference sequence). V was trimmed by 4 bases and J by 6 bases, leaving 15 bases between them. DNA of the CDR3: TGTGCCAGCAGCCCGGAGGCGGGGCATGATACGCAGTATTTT. Residues: CASSPEAGHDTQYF.

The chain employs TRBV6-2 or TRBV6-3 and TRBJ1-6, with D possibly TRBD1 on 6 matching bases. Germline values: CDR1 MNHEY, CDR2 SVGEGT. The CDR3 runs 20 residues. Trimming removed 0 bases from V and 5 bases from J, with 23 bases in between. The CDR3 region is CASSYSSTHRVGGDNSPLHF. CDR3 coding DNA: TGTGCCAGCAGTTACTCGAGTACTCACAGGGTTGGCGGCGATAATTCACCCCTCCACTTT.

This clonotype was counted a few times. This rearrangement joins TRBV29-1 to TRBJ2-1; 9 bases are a match to TRBD1. J gave up 5 bases and V 7 bases, and 6 bases lay outside the gene matches. Germline CDR1 reads SQVTM; CDR2 reads ANQGSEA. This CDR3 is 13 amino acids long. The CDR3 sequence: CSAGTGWNNEQFF. The DNA of the CDR3 is TGCAGCGCGGGGACAGGGTGGAACAATGAGCAGTTCTTC.

The rearrangement links TRBV7-2 to TRBJ2-3, with TRBD2 identical over 7 bases. This CDR3 region has 15 residues. V shed 5 bases and J 3 bases; nucleotides not matched to a gene: 8. The germline gives CDR1 SGHTA, CDR2 FQGNSA. The CDR3 bases are TGTGCCAGCAGCACCCGGACTAGTTTTACAGATACGCAGTATTTT. Its translation: CASSTRTSFTDTQYF.

This clonotype was counted at least ten times. The rearrangement uses TRBV28 and TRBJ2-7; TRBD1 is a possible D gene (5 bases). The CDR3 has 11 residues. Deletions cut 6 bases from V and 8 bases from J, with 11 bases between. Germline CDR1 reads MDHEN; CDR2 reads SYDVKM. CDR3 protein: CASRFQGKQYV. The CDR3 DNA is TGTGCCAGCAGATTTCAGGGAAAGCAGTACGTC.